This entry describes one T cell receptor (beta chain). Its antigen is still unknown. Some clones are missing from TCRdb's copy, which holds only in-frame ones; the method was immunoSEQ multiplex PCR. The sample records around 250,000 clones, 70% being singletons. This record belongs to a study of cytotoxic CD8 clonotypes in ibrutinib-treated CLL. Findings and limits, study-wide: An increase in clonality occurred at ibrutinib response, followed by a return toward baseline at progression.

This clonotype was obtained from a human donor with chronic lymphocytic leukemia. The source was PBMCs, collected after 24 months of ibrutinib treatment.

DNA of the CDR3: TGCAGCGTTAATGAAGAGACCCAGTACTTC. It yields the protein CSVNEETQYF. The chain combines TRBV29-1 with TRBJ2-5; D remains unclear. The V end lost 5 bases, the J end lost 3 bases, and 4 bases lay between the germline ends. CDR1 is SQVTM, CDR2 ANQGSEA, per germline. The CDR3 sequence is 10 residues long. Complete variable domain (other parts from reference TRBV29-1 and TRBJ2-5): SAVISQKPSRDICQRGTSLTIQCQVDSQVTMMFWYRQQPGQSLTLIATANQGSEATYESGFVIDKFPISRPNLTFSTLTVSNMSPEDSSIYLCSVNEETQYFGPGTRLLVL.